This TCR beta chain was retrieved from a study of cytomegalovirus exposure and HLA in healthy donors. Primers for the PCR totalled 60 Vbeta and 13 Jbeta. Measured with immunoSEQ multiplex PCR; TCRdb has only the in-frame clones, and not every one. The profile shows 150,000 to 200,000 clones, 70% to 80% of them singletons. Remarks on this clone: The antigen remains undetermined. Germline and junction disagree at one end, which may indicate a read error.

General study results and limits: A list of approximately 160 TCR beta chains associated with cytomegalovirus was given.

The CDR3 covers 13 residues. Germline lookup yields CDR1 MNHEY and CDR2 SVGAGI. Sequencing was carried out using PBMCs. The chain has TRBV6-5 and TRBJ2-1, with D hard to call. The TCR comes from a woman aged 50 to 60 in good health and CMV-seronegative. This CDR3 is CASSDSSDNEQFF. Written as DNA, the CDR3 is TGTGCCAGCAGTGACTCGTCAGACAATGAGCAGTTCTTC.